Listed below are T cell receptor beta chains from one sample, sequenced in a study of blood T cell repertoires in COVID-19. Repertoires were generated with immunoSEQ multiplex PCR, while TCRdb's copy carries only in-frame clones and drops some. The table has approximately 200,000 clones, around four fifths seen once. The sequencing sample was made of peripheral blood. The receptor set was obtained from a woman in her 30s with acute or convalescent COVID-19. Both conserved end residues are part of each CDR3. D genes are given only for firm matches. Only part of the rows carry a size: once, few, many, or a class if the clone is expanded.

CDR3 protein: CASSFRSTQETQYF
CDR3 DNA: TGTGCCAGCAGTTTCAGGTCCACCCAAGAGACCCAGTACTTC
clone size: -
V gene: TRBV27
J gene: TRBJ2-5
D gene: -

CDR3 protein: CAISRYQGGTEAFF
CDR3 DNA: TGTGCCATCAGCCGGTATCAGGGCGGAACTGAAGCTTTCTTT
clone size: -
V gene: TRBV10-3
J gene: TRBJ1-1
D gene: -

CDR3 protein: CASSHKQGNTEAFF
CDR3 DNA: TGTGCCAGCAGCCACAAACAGGGGAACACTGAAGCTTTCTTT
clone size: -
V gene: TRBV4-2
J gene: TRBJ1-1
D gene: -

CDR3 protein: CASSLWMGGTGELFF
CDR3 DNA: TGTGCCAGCAGCTTATGGATGGGAGGGACCGGGGAGCTGTTTTTT
clone size: -
V gene: TRBV7-9
J gene: TRBJ2-2
D gene: TRBD2

CDR3 protein: CASSLRDNVGEAFF
CDR3 DNA: TGTGCCAGCAGCCTCCGGGACAATGTTGGTGAAGCTTTCTTT
clone size: -
V gene: TRBV3-1/TRBV3-2
J gene: TRBJ1-1
D gene: -

CDR3 protein: CASSPRSDWPGDIQYF
CDR3 DNA: TGTGCCAGCAGCCCTCGGTCGGACTGGCCGGGGGACATTCAGTACTTC
clone size: -
V gene: TRBV7-9
J gene: TRBJ2-4
D gene: -

CDR3 protein: CASRIAANEQFF
CDR3 DNA: TGTGCCAGCAGGATAGCGGCCAATGAGCAGTTCTTC
clone size: -
V gene: TRBV5-4
J gene: TRBJ2-1
D gene: -

CDR3 protein: CAWSTGGAGGYTF
CDR3 DNA: TGTGCCTGGAGTACAGGAGGCGCGGGGGGCTACACCTTC
clone size: many
V gene: TRBV30
J gene: TRBJ1-2
D gene: -

CDR3 protein: CASSLTGVIGNTIYF
CDR3 DNA: TGTGCCAGCAGCTTGACAGGGGTAATAGGAAACACCATATATTTT
clone size: few
V gene: TRBV5-5
J gene: TRBJ1-3
D gene: TRBD1

CDR3 protein: CASSATPSGTSGGTDTQYF
CDR3 DNA: TGTGCCAGCAGCGCAACCCCCTCCGGGACTAGCGGGGGCACAGATACGCAGTATTTT
clone size: -
V gene: TRBV9
J gene: TRBJ2-3
D gene: TRBD2

CDR3 protein: CASSVGGANYGYTF
CDR3 DNA: TGTGCCAGCAGCGTAGGCGGGGCTAACTATGGCTACACCTTC
clone size: -
V gene: TRBV9
J gene: TRBJ1-2
D gene: -

CDR3 protein: CASSSKGAGEQYF
CDR3 DNA: TGCGCCAGCAGCAGCAAGGGGGCTGGGGAGCAGTACTTC
clone size: once
V gene: TRBV5-1
J gene: TRBJ2-7
D gene: TRBD1

CDR3 protein: CAIRHASGRAPYNEQFF
CDR3 DNA: TGTGCCATCAGACATGCCAGCGGGAGGGCCCCCTACAATGAGCAGTTCTTC
clone size: -
V gene: TRBV10-3
J gene: TRBJ2-1
D gene: TRBD2

CDR3 protein: CASRGLASNEQFF
CDR3 DNA: TGCGCCAGCAGGGGACTAGCTTCCAATGAGCAGTTCTTC
clone size: few
V gene: TRBV5-1
J gene: TRBJ2-1
D gene: TRBD2

CDR3 protein: CASSGTAFLGYTF
CDR3 DNA: TGTGCCAGCAGTGGGACAGCCTTTTTGGGCTACACCTTC
clone size: -
V gene: TRBV28
J gene: TRBJ1-2
D gene: TRBD1

CDR3 protein: CASSQGLVILNNEQFF
CDR3 DNA: TGTGCCAGCAGCCAGGGACTAGTTATCCTGAACAATGAGCAGTTCTTC
clone size: -
V gene: TRBV3-1/TRBV3-2
J gene: TRBJ2-1
D gene: TRBD2

CDR3 protein: CASSPRPGLISPLHF
CDR3 DNA: TGTGCCAGCAGCCCCCGGCCGGGACTGATTTCACCCCTCCACTTT
clone size: -
V gene: TRBV9
J gene: TRBJ1-6
D gene: -

CDR3 protein: CASRRGGDTGELFF
CDR3 DNA: TGTGCCAGCAGGCGAGGGGGGGACACCGGGGAGCTGTTTTTT
clone size: few
V gene: TRBV3-1/TRBV3-2
J gene: TRBJ2-2
D gene: -

CDR3 protein: CASSLLSPVYNTEAFF
CDR3 DNA: TGTGCCAGCAGTTTATTATCCCCAGTTTATAACACTGAAGCTTTCTTT
clone size: -
V gene: TRBV28
J gene: TRBJ1-1
D gene: -

CDR3 protein: CASSFEANSNQPQHF
CDR3 DNA: TGTGCCAGCAGCTTCGAAGCGAATAGCAATCAGCCCCAGCATTTT
clone size: -
V gene: TRBV5-5
J gene: TRBJ1-5
D gene: -

CDR3 protein: CASSQSSRQNSYEQYF
CDR3 DNA: TGCGCCAGCAGTCAAAGTAGCCGGCAGAACTCCTACGAGCAGTACTTC
clone size: -
V gene: TRBV23-1
J gene: TRBJ2-7
D gene: -

CDR3 protein: CASSLEAAGELFF
CDR3 DNA: TGTGCCAGCAGCTTAGAAGCGGCCGGGGAGCTGTTTTTT
clone size: -
V gene: TRBV7-9
J gene: TRBJ2-2
D gene: -

CDR3 protein: CASSIQRWNTEAFF
CDR3 DNA: TGTGCCAGCAGCATACAGAGATGGAACACTGAAGCTTTCTTT
clone size: -
V gene: TRBV2
J gene: TRBJ1-1
D gene: -

CDR3 protein: CASSRTRGNSPLHF
CDR3 DNA: TGTGCCAGCAGTAGGACAAGGGGGAATTCACCCCTCCACTTT
clone size: -
V gene: TRBV27
J gene: TRBJ1-6
D gene: -

CDR3 protein: CASSLGGLGTSGYEQYF
CDR3 DNA: TGCGCCAGCAGCTTGGGGGGCCTCGGGACTAGCGGATACGAGCAGTACTTC
clone size: -
V gene: TRBV5-1
J gene: TRBJ2-7
D gene: TRBD2

CDR3 protein: CASSQGDSYYGYTF
CDR3 DNA: TGTGCCAGCAGCCAAGGGGACAGCTACTATGGCTACACCTTC
clone size: -
V gene: TRBV7-2
J gene: TRBJ1-2
D gene: TRBD1

CDR3 protein: CASRNLAGSADTQYF
CDR3 DNA: TGTGCCAGCAGGAATCTAGCGGGATCGGCAGATACGCAGTATTTT
clone size: once
V gene: TRBV6-5
J gene: TRBJ2-3
D gene: TRBD2

CDR3 protein: CASSPGNEKLFF
CDR3 DNA: TGTGCCAGCTCACCCGGTAATGAAAAACTGTTTTTT
clone size: -
V gene: TRBV18
J gene: TRBJ1-4
D gene: -

CDR3 protein: CASSFHSSVGGYTF
CDR3 DNA: TGTGCCAGCAGTTTTCACAGCTCCGTTGGGGGCTACACCTTC
clone size: -
V gene: TRBV27
J gene: TRBJ1-2
D gene: -

CDR3 protein: CASSRSTGAHGYTF
CDR3 DNA: TGTGCCAGCAGTAGATCCACAGGGGCCCATGGCTACACCTTC
clone size: -
V gene: TRBV27
J gene: TRBJ1-2
D gene: TRBD1

CDR3 protein: CASGTGPISYTF
CDR3 DNA: TGTGCCAGCGGGACAGGCCCCATTAGCTACACCTTC
clone size: -
V gene: TRBV6-6
J gene: TRBJ1-2
D gene: TRBD1

CDR3 protein: CASSPQGGRRETQYF
CDR3 DNA: TGTGCCAGCAGCCCCCAGGGAGGAAGGAGGGAGACCCAGTACTTC
clone size: -
V gene: TRBV6-5
J gene: TRBJ2-5
D gene: -

CDR3 protein: CASSQRSGVGQPQHF
CDR3 DNA: TGTGCCAGCAGTCAACGATCAGGGGTAGGTCAGCCCCAGCATTTT
clone size: -
V gene: TRBV28
J gene: TRBJ1-5
D gene: -

CDR3 protein: CATSPGAETGGFSYEQYF
CDR3 DNA: TGTGCCACCAGCCCTGGGGCCGAGACAGGGGGCTTCTCCTACGAGCAGTACTTC
clone size: -
V gene: TRBV15
J gene: TRBJ2-7
D gene: TRBD1

CDR3 protein: CASSSPQVETQYF
CDR3 DNA: TGTGCCAGCAGTAGCCCCCAGGTGGAGACCCAGTACTTC
clone size: -
V gene: TRBV6-2/TRBV6-3
J gene: TRBJ2-5
D gene: -

CDR3 protein: CATSLYPSGQETQYF
CDR3 DNA: TGTGCCACCAGCCTGTACCCTAGCGGACAAGAGACCCAGTACTTC
clone size: -
V gene: TRBV15
J gene: TRBJ2-5
D gene: TRBD2

CDR3 protein: CASSLAQVRNTEAFF
CDR3 DNA: TGTGCCAGCAGCTTAGCGCAAGTGAGGAACACTGAAGCTTTCTTT
clone size: -
V gene: TRBV7-8
J gene: TRBJ1-1
D gene: -

CDR3 protein: CASSPPPQVLNTEAFF
CDR3 DNA: TGTGCCAGCAGCCCCCCCCCACAGGTTTTGAACACTGAAGCTTTCTTT
clone size: -
V gene: TRBV5-4
J gene: TRBJ1-1
D gene: -

CDR3 protein: CASSFGGSGANVLTF
CDR3 DNA: TGCGCCAGCAGCTTCGGCGGCTCTGGGGCCAACGTCCTGACTTTC
clone size: -
V gene: TRBV5-1
J gene: TRBJ2-6
D gene: -

CDR3 protein: CASSQVSGGSGNTIYF
CDR3 DNA: TGTGCCAGCAGCCAAGTTTCAGGAGGCTCTGGAAACACCATATATTTT
clone size: -
V gene: TRBV14
J gene: TRBJ1-3
D gene: -

CDR3 protein: CASSDGLVVSSGPQHF
CDR3 DNA: TGTGCCAGCAGTGATGGTCTGGTGGTCTCCTCGGGACCCCAGCATTTT
clone size: once
V gene: TRBV2
J gene: TRBJ1-5
D gene: -

CDR3 protein: CASSPPTDEQFF
CDR3 DNA: TGTGCCAGCAGCCCTCCCACGGATGAGCAGTTCTTC
clone size: -
V gene: TRBV9
J gene: TRBJ2-1
D gene: -

CDR3 protein: CASSRGVGAGHRVELFF
CDR3 DNA: TGTGCCAGCAGCCGCGGCGTAGGGGCAGGGCACCGGGTTGAGCTGTTTTTT
clone size: -
V gene: TRBV14
J gene: TRBJ2-2
D gene: -

CDR3 protein: CASSFTSLAGELFF
CDR3 DNA: TGTGCCAGCAGTTTTACGAGTCTGGCCGGGGAGCTGTTTTTT
clone size: -
V gene: TRBV6-2/TRBV6-3
J gene: TRBJ2-2
D gene: -

CDR3 protein: CASNTGSSYNSPLHF
CDR3 DNA: TGTGCCAGTAACACAGGGAGCTCCTATAATTCACCCCTCCACTTT
clone size: -
V gene: TRBV19
J gene: TRBJ1-6
D gene: -